The present T cell receptor beta chain was sequenced within a study of blood T cell repertoires in COVID-19. Germline V gives CDR1 SGHTA, CDR2 FQGNSA. Trimming took 3 bases from V and 3 from J, leaving 12 bases between them. The CDR3 totals 14 residues. The repertoire was sequenced with immunoSEQ multiplex PCR; TCRdb's copy has only in-frame clones and lacks some. The profile shows fewer than 25,000 clones, 75% to 90% of them singletons. This sequence originates from a human donor with active COVID-19. The donor label of this sample is uncertain. The rearrangement links TRBV7-2 to TRBJ2-7, with D possibly TRBD2 on 5 matching bases. The sequenced sample was peripheral blood. In DNA form, the CDR3 reads TGTGCCAGCAGCTTCGACCAGACTAACTACGAGCAGTACTTC. This sequence encodes CASSFDQTNYEQYF.